Listed here are 18 T cell receptor beta chains from one sample, sequenced in a study of CD8 T cells in ankylosing spondylitis. One entry per CDR3 protein results from TCRdb running MiXCR on the 5' RACE reads. The profile shows 290,000 or so distinct CDR3 sequences, less than 25% of them singletons. Sequenced: blood, either unsorted or a sorted T cell fraction (not recorded which). The receptors derive from a female donor with ankylosing spondylitis or in good health (not recorded which).

Many counts were recorded for this clonotype. J is TRBJ2-3 and V is TRBV10-3; no reliable D call. The CDR3 has 14 amino acids. Looked up from germline, CDR1 is ENHRY and CDR2 is SYGVKD. V shed 0 bases and J shed 2 bases, with 6 bases lying between them. Here the CDR3 reads CAISESYITDTQYF. CDR3 coding DNA: TGTGCCATCAGTGAGTCGTATATCACAGATACGCAGTATTTT.

V and J are TRBV5-5 and TRBJ2-7; 7 bases match TRBD2. The CDR3 consists of 16 residues. After removal of 0 bases from V and 4 bases from J, the junction contained 10 bases not matched to a gene. From germline, CDR1 is SGHKS and CDR2 YYEKEE (reference sequence). DNA of the CDR3: TGTGCCAGCAGCTTGGGAAGGTCTCCGGGAGGATACGAGCAGTACTTC. Encoded protein: CASSLGRSPGGYEQYF.

In its sample, this clonotype was seen many times. The chain couples TRBV20-1 to TRBJ1-2, with D tentatively TRBD1 (6 bases). Germline-derived CDR1 and CDR2 are DFQATT and SNEGSKA (reference sequence). This CDR3 spans 14 amino acids. Trimming cost V 1 base and J 6 bases, with 15 bases left between them. The CDR3 protein is CSARAAGGGHGYTF. CDR3 nucleotides: TGCAGTGCTAGAGCCGCCGGTGGGGGCCATGGCTACACCTTC.

This clonotype was observed a handful of times. The V call is TRBV24-1, the J call TRBJ2-7, with D unresolved. This CDR3 is 15 amino acids long. CDR1 and CDR2 (germline): KGHDR, SFDVKD. Trimming took off 1 base at V and 2 bases at J, with 11 bases between the two ends. CDR3 sequence (DNA): TGTGCCACCAGTGATTTTCCGCAGTACACCTACGAGCAGTACTTC. It codes for CATSDFPQYTYEQYF.

This clonotype was seen only a few times. The chain recombines TRBV15 with TRBJ2-3; D possibly corresponds to TRBD2 (6 bases). This CDR3 contains 16 residues. Germline lookup yields CDR1 LNHNV and CDR2 YYDKDF (reference sequence). Trimming pared 0 bases from V and 0 bases from J, leaving 10 bases between. In DNA form, the CDR3 reads TGTGCCACCAGCAGAGATGGGAGGTCTAGCACAGATACGCAGTATTTT. This encodes CATSRDGRSSTDTQYF.

The genes are TRBV6-5 and TRBJ2-1, with D perhaps matching TRBD1 or TRBD2 (5 bases each). V was trimmed by 2 bases and J by 7 bases, leaving 18 bases between them. Germline V gives CDR1 MNHEY, CDR2 SVGAGI. This CDR3 contains 16 residues. CDR3 sequence: CASSYRQPGTGNEQFF. In nucleotides, the CDR3 is TGTGCCAGCAGTTACCGACAGCCCGGCACGGGGAATGAGCAGTTCTTC.

The genes are TRBV10-3 and TRBJ2-1; D is ambiguous. Germline loops: CDR1 ENHRY, CDR2 SYGVKD. This CDR3 has 13 residues. V lost 7 bases and J 5 bases, leaving 12 bases between the germline ends. The CDR3 nucleotides read TGTGCCATCAATGAAAACCCCGACAATGAGCAGTTCTTC. Its protein is CAINENPDNEQFF.

This chain uses TRBV6-1 with TRBJ1-2; D may be TRBD1 (6 bases). Germline CDR1 is MNHNS and CDR2 is SASEGT. The CDR3 covers 14 residues. The V and J ends lost 6 bases and 5 bases respectively, with 16 bases between them. The CDR3 region is CASSKQGASYGYTF. DNA of the CDR3: TGTGCCAGCAGCAAACAGGGAGCATCTTATGGCTACACCTTC.

Here the CDR3 reads CASTLQGANSGANVLTF. The CDR3 coding sequence is TGTGCCAGCACATTACAGGGGGCAAACTCTGGGGCCAACGTCCTGACTTTC. The chain is built from TRBV18 and TRBJ2-6; 9 bases map to TRBD1. The CDR3 sequence is 17 residues long. With V trimmed by 8 bases and J by 0 bases, 8 bases remained unmatched. Germline CDR1 reads KGHSH; CDR2 reads LQKENI.

For this clonotype: At one of its ends the junction is not consistent with the germline gene, which may arise from a read error. Here the CDR3 reads CASTQRVKASNEQYF. In nucleotides, the CDR3 is TGTGCCAGCACCCAAAGGGTGAAGGCCTCCAACGAGCAGTACTTC. The chain uses TRBV6-2 or TRBV6-3 and TRBJ2-7; D is uncertain. Germline V gene data show CDR1 as MNHEY and CDR2 as SVGEGT. The CDR3 is 15 amino acids.

The gene calls are TRBV20-1 and TRBJ2-1; 8 nucleotides align to TRBD1. Germline values: CDR1 DFQATT, CDR2 SNEGSKA (reference sequence). The CDR3 runs 13 residues. As DNA, the CDR3 is TGCAGCGCGACAGGGGCAGTTCACAATGAGCAGTTCTTC. Amino acids: CSATGAVHNEQFF.

This clonotype was seen a few times. The V gene is TRBV7-8, the J gene TRBJ1-4, with a weak D call TRBD1 (6 bases). V was shortened by 10 bases and J by 6 bases, with 21 bases between the two germline ends. The CDR3 is 15 residues long. The germline CDR1 and CDR2 sequences are SGHVS and FQNEAQ. CDR3 sequence: CAILLAGGGYEKLFF. DNA for the CDR3: TGTGCCATCCTCCTAGCGGGGGGCGGGTATGAAAAACTGTTTTTT.

The chain carries TRBV19 and TRBJ1-2; D unclear. Germline assignment: CDR1 LNHDA and CDR2 SQIVND (reference sequence). Trimming pared 2 bases from V and 4 bases from J, leaving 11 bases between. This CDR3 has 14 residues. Here the CDR3 DNA reads TGTGCCAGTAGTATACTAAAAACCCCCTATGGCTACACCTTC. This encodes CASSILKTPYGYTF.

The chain links TRBV6-5 to TRBJ1-1; the D gene is possibly TRBD1 (5 bases). V dropped 6 bases and J dropped 8 bases, with 13 bases sitting between them. The CDR3 totals 12 residues. Per germline, CDR1 MNHEY and CDR2 SVGAGI. This CDR3 reads CASSFPPGEAFF. DNA of the CDR3: TGTGCCAGCAGCTTCCCCCCAGGGGAAGCTTTCTTT.

This clonotype was found many times. This chain links TRBV29-1 with TRBJ2-7; a possible D gene is TRBD2 (5 bases). Germline V lookup: CDR1 SQVTM, CDR2 ANQGSEA. This CDR3 region has 12 residues. V was trimmed by 4 bases and J by 2 bases, leaving 9 bases between them. The CDR3 protein is CSVVDGTYEQYF. The CDR3 nucleotides are TGCAGCGTTGTTGACGGGACCTACGAGCAGTACTTC.

This clonotype was counted only a few times. This rearrangement joins TRBV10-3 to TRBJ1-2, with 7 positions matching TRBD1. The CDR3 is made up of 14 amino acids. Germline loops: CDR1 ENHRY, CDR2 SYGVKD. Trimming took 0 bases from V and 3 from J; bases not matched to a gene: 1. The chain's CDR3 is CAISESQGDYGYTF. CDR3 DNA sequence: TGTGCCATCAGTGAGTCGCAGGGGGACTATGGCTACACCTTC.

The table lists this clonotype with many counts. This chain connects TRBV6-1 to TRBJ2-1; possible D gene TRBD1, 5 bases. Germline CDR1 reads MNHNS; CDR2 reads SASEGT. With 6 bases removed from V and 7 bases from J, the gap between germline ends came to 16 bases. The CDR3 sequence is 14 residues long. As DNA, the CDR3 is TGTGCCAGCAGCAACGGCGGCAGGGTAAATGAGCAGTTCTTC. It yields the protein CASSNGGRVNEQFF.

This clonotype was observed many times. The chain is built from TRBV2 and TRBJ1-3, with 7 positions matching TRBD1. CDR3 length equals 15 residues. Germline loops: CDR1 SNHLY, CDR2 FYNNEI. Trimming took 10 bases from V and 0 from J; bases not matched to a gene: 9. In nucleotides, the CDR3 is TGTGCCACCAGACAGGGACACATCTCTGGAAACACCATATATTTT. Translation gives CATRQGHISGNTIYF.